The rows below give T cell receptor beta chains drawn from one sample of a study of spatial heterogeneity in lung cancer. From the 5' RACE reads, TCRdb called clonotypes with MiXCR, one entry per CDR3 protein. The sample carries some 100,000 distinct CDR3 sequences, around 4.8% recorded once. This material consisted of lung tumor tissue, taken at surgery. The receptors originated from a male donor with early-stage non-small cell lung cancer. CDR3s include the opening cysteine and the closing phenylalanine or tryptophan. Each record gives: CDR3 length, J gene, D gene, clone size, V gene, CDR3 protein, CDR3 DNA. D genes are given only for firm matches. Where a row states a size, it is once, few, many or the class of an expanded clone; other rows omit it.

15 TRBJ1-1 - - TRBV4-1 CASSQANLVQAEAFF TGCGCCAGCAGCCAAGCCAACTTAGTTCAGGCTGAAGCTTTCTTT
16 TRBJ2-2 TRBD2 many TRBV6-2/TRBV6-3 CASIEGTSRNTGELFF TGTGCCAGCATCGAGGGGACTAGCAGGAACACCGGGGAGCTGTTTTTT
17 TRBJ2-2 TRBD1 many TRBV9 CASSPQTGTGPTGELFF TGTGCCAGCAGCCCCCAAACCGGGACAGGACCCACCGGGGAGCTGTTTTTT
11 TRBJ1-2 - few TRBV29-1 CSVRRAYGYTF TGCAGCGTTAGAAGAGCCTATGGCTACACCTTC
18 TRBJ2-3 TRBD2 many TRBV3-1 CASSQDRAGGGWEDTQYF TGTGCCAGCAGCCAAGATCGAGCGGGAGGGGGTTGGGAAGATACGCAGTATTTT
14 TRBJ2-7 - many TRBV28 CASNLPGVGYEQYF TGTGCCAGCAACCTACCAGGGGTTGGTTACGAGCAGTACTTC
14 TRBJ1-1 - many TRBV7-6 CASSKGNSNTEAFF TGTGCCAGCAGCAAGGGAAATTCAAACACTGAAGCTTTCTTT
14 TRBJ2-3 - many TRBV7-9 CASSLSQGVLTQYF TGTGCCAGCAGCTTAAGCCAGGGAGTCCTTACGCAGTATTTT
14 TRBJ2-2 TRBD1 many TRBV7-9 CASSFTGEAGELFF TGTGCCAGCAGCTTTACAGGGGAAGCCGGGGAGCTGTTTTTT
14 TRBJ2-5 - many TRBV3-1 CASSIPGIRVSQYF TGTGCCAGCAGCATTCCAGGAATCCGGGTGTCCCAGTACTTC
15 TRBJ2-2 - many TRBV5-4 CASSPETANTGELFF TGTGCCAGCAGCCCGGAGACTGCAAACACCGGGGAGCTGTTTTTT
16 TRBJ1-6 - - TRBV5-1 CASRPARTSDNSPLHF TGCGCCAGCAGACCCGCCAGAACAAGCGATAATTCACCCCTCCACTTT
13 TRBJ2-7 - few TRBV30 CAWSVKSEHEQYF TGTGCCTGGAGTGTAAAGTCGGAGCACGAGCAGTACTTC
13 TRBJ1-1 - many TRBV29-1 CSVGGRLNTEAFF TGCAGCGTTGGTGGCAGATTAAACACTGAAGCTTTCTTT
16 TRBJ2-2 - few TRBV18 CASSPIRSSRAGELFF TGTGCCAGCTCACCGATCCGGTCATCCAGGGCCGGGGAGCTGTTTTTT
14 TRBJ2-6 - - TRBV7-2 CASSFSSGANVLTF TGTGCCAGCAGCTTTTCGTCCGGGGCCAACGTCCTGACTTTC
17 TRBJ1-1 TRBD1 many TRBV10-3 CAISSVRPGQGDPEAFF TGTGCCATCAGTTCTGTCCGGCCAGGACAGGGAGATCCTGAAGCTTTCTTT
13 TRBJ1-1 - many TRBV7-2 CASRGFRWTEAFF TGTGCCAGCAGGGGGTTCAGGTGGACTGAAGCTTTCTTT
14 TRBJ2-1 - many TRBV7-9 CASRSPGSMDEQFF TGTGCCAGCCGCTCGCCCGGGAGTATGGATGAGCAGTTCTTC
15 TRBJ1-5 - many TRBV12-3/TRBV12-4 CASSLTHPGNQPQHF TGTGCCAGCAGCCTAACCCACCCTGGGAATCAGCCCCAGCATTTT
14 TRBJ1-6 TRBD1 many TRBV5-1 CASSSGQGSSPLHF TGCGCCAGCAGCTCTGGACAGGGGAGTTCACCCCTCCACTTT
11 TRBJ2-5 - many TRBV29-1 CSVTRDETQYF TGCAGCGTTACTAGGGACGAGACCCAGTACTTC
13 TRBJ2-7 - many TRBV27 CASSFLGSHEQYF TGTGCCAGCAGTTTTCTAGGCAGCCACGAGCAGTACTTC
12 TRBJ2-2 - - TRBV7-9 CASSFGTQELFF TGTGCCAGCAGCTTTGGCACGCAGGAGCTGTTTTTT
15 TRBJ2-2 - many TRBV6-2/TRBV6-3 CASSLRETSTGELFF TGTGCCAGCAGTTTGAGGGAGACAAGCACCGGGGAGCTGTTTTTT
14 TRBJ1-5 - many TRBV28 CASRDPIGNQPQHF TGTGCCAGCAGAGACCCGATCGGCAATCAGCCCCAGCATTTT
13 TRBJ2-1 - many TRBV12-3/TRBV12-4 CASSESTYNEQFF TGTGCCAGCAGTGAGTCTACCTACAATGAGCAGTTCTTC
13 TRBJ1-4 TRBD1 many TRBV29-1 CSAGTGFNEKLFF TGCAGCGCCGGGACAGGGTTTAATGAAAAACTGTTTTTT
16 TRBJ1-1 - many TRBV28 CASSLFAPAMNTEAFF TGTGCCAGCAGTTTATTTGCTCCCGCTATGAACACTGAAGCTTTCTTT
12 TRBJ2-1 - many TRBV29-1 CSAKTANNEQFF TGCAGCGCCAAGACAGCGAACAATGAGCAGTTCTTC
14 TRBJ2-7 TRBD1 many TRBV29-1 CSVRPGQGFYEQYF TGCAGCGTCAGACCGGGACAGGGTTTCTACGAGCAGTACTTC
11 TRBJ2-5 - - TRBV6-6 CASSGGWTQYF TGTGCCAGCAGCGGGGGCTGGACCCAGTACTTC
14 TRBJ2-7 TRBD1 few TRBV18 CASSPLDRVYEQYF TGTGCCAGCTCACCCCTAGACAGGGTTTACGAGCAGTACTTC
14 TRBJ2-1 - few TRBV28 CASSLLHLDNEQFF TGTGCCAGCAGTTTATTGCACCTCGACAATGAGCAGTTCTTC
14 TRBJ1-6 - many TRBV27 CASSYFGGDSPLHF TGTGCCAGCAGTTACTTCGGGGGTGATTCACCCCTCCACTTT
13 TRBJ1-4 - many TRBV15 CATSTWTNEKLFF TGTGCCACCAGTACCTGGACTAATGAAAAACTGTTTTTT
13 TRBJ2-6 - - TRBV2 CASLRFGANVLTF TGTGCCAGCCTACGGTTTGGGGCCAACGTCCTGACTTTC
13 TRBJ2-3 TRBD2 many TRBV20-1 CSAESGATDTQYF TGCAGCGCGGAGAGCGGGGCCACAGATACGCAGTATTTT
13 TRBJ2-2 - many TRBV10-3 CAIKRTNTGELFF TGTGCCATCAAACGGACTAACACCGGGGAGCTGTTTTTT
13 TRBJ2-3 - medium-sized TRBV19 CASSIVSGDAQYF TGTGCCAGTAGTATAGTATCCGGCGATGCGCAGTATTTT
13 TRBJ2-7 - many TRBV12-3/TRBV12-4 CASSYSRTDEQYF TGTGCCAGCAGTTATTCCCGGACTGACGAGCAGTACTTC
14 TRBJ1-1 - - TRBV4-1 CASSHPLEGGVAFF TGCGCCAGCAGCCATCCTTTGGAGGGTGGGGTAGCTTTCTTT
15 TRBJ1-2 TRBD1 - TRBV7-9 CASSLAGGFNYGYTF TGTGCCAGCAGCTTAGCAGGGGGCTTTAACTATGGCTACACCTTC
13 TRBJ2-1 TRBD2 - TRBV2 CASGRLARNEQFF TGTGCCAGCGGGAGACTAGCGCGGAATGAGCAGTTCTTC
14 TRBJ2-1 - many TRBV27 CASSSKDRRREQFF TGTGCCAGCAGTTCAAAAGACCGACGCCGTGAGCAGTTCTTC
15 TRBJ2-3 - many TRBV20-1 CSASANGYSTDTQYF TGCAGTGCTAGTGCAAACGGGTATAGCACAGATACGCAGTATTTT
14 TRBJ2-5 - many TRBV5-1 CASSLDGGPETQYF TGCGCCAGCAGCTTGGATGGAGGGCCGGAGACCCAGTACTTC
15 TRBJ2-3 - many TRBV6-1 CASSVGRRGTDTQYF TGTGCCAGCAGTGTCGGGAGGAGGGGGACAGATACGCAGTATTTT
15 TRBJ2-1 TRBD1 - TRBV20-1 CSARAGTGDRDEQFF TGCAGTGCTAGAGCCGGGACAGGGGATCGGGATGAGCAGTTCTTC
12 TRBJ2-7 TRBD1 few TRBV28 CASSQGDYEQYF TGTGCCAGCAGTCAGGGGGACTACGAGCAGTACTTC
16 TRBJ2-1 TRBD2 many TRBV7-2 CASSILSSGDYNEQFF TGTGCCAGCAGCATTCTTTCTAGCGGGGATTACAATGAGCAGTTCTTC
16 TRBJ1-2 TRBD1 many TRBV4-1 CASSQTDRGRVYGYTF TGCGCCAGCAGCCAAACGGACAGGGGGCGAGTCTATGGCTACACCTTC
13 TRBJ1-1 TRBD1 many TRBV29-1 CSVDDPGGRKAFF TGCAGCGTTGACGACCCAGGGGGAAGGAAAGCTTTCTTT
14 TRBJ2-3 - many TRBV20-1 CSAPVREPPDTQYF TGCAGTGCCCCAGTAAGGGAACCACCAGATACGCAGTATTTT
14 TRBJ1-4 TRBD1 many TRBV20-1 CSAPDTGGNEKLFF TGCAGTGCTCCTGATACAGGGGGTAATGAAAAACTGTTTTTT